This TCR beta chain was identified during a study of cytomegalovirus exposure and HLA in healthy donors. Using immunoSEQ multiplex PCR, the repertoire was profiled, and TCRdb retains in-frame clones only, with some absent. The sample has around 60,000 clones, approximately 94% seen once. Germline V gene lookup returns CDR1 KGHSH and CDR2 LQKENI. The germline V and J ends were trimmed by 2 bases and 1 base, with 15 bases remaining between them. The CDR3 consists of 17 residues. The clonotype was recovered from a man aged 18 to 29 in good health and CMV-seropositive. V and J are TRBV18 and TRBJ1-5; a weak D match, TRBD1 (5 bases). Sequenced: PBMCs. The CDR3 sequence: CASSPTVVGASNQPQHF. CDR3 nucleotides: TGTGCCAGCTCACCAACCGTGGTTGGGGCGAGCAATCAGCCCCAGCATTTT.